This T cell receptor (beta chain) was captured by sequencing in a study of T cells expressing NK-cell markers. Germline-derived CDR1 and CDR2 are SQVTM and ANQGSEA. The CDR3 is 18 residues long. TCR beta cDNA was made by 5'RACE template switching with UMIs. From its re-call of the 5' RACE reads, TCRdb lists each CDR3 protein once, without DNA. This sample's table has 120,000 to 150,000 distinct CDR3 sequences. Sequenced sample: blood T cells: a sorted CD56 or NKG2C T cell subset, CD4+ or CD8+ T cells, or bulk PBMC T cells (not recorded which). This clonotype was sampled from a man aged 18 to 30 in good health. The V call is TRBV29-1, the J call TRBJ2-1. The CDR3 here is CSVEFLLPRGHTDNEQFF.